The 29 T cell receptor beta chains below come from one sample, sequenced in a study of blood T cells in healthy people across ages. The authors ran a second PCR of roughly 6 to 12 cycles using a sample-barcoded 5' primer and a J-beta primer mix. One entry per CDR3 protein results from TCRdb running MiXCR on the 5' RACE reads. The sample gives about 1 million distinct CDR3 sequences, under 30% of which show up once; approximately 0.75% is in the top ten. In addition, the sample was reused for a study of T cells of mothers and their children.

The sequencing sample was made of blood. All receptors come from a girl under 10 years old in good health.

This clonotype appeared a single time. Just one base apart from a much larger clone, this may be a read error. V usage is TRBV12-3 or TRBV12-4 and J usage is TRBJ2-3; TRBD2 might be the D (7 bases). V lost 6 bases and J lost 9, with 22 bases in between. The CDR3 consists of 15 residues. In DNA form, the CDR3 reads TGTGCCAGCAGACAAACTAGAGGGGGGGTCGGCACGCAGTATTTT. The encoded protein is CASRQTRGGVGTQYF.

V usage is TRBV28 and J usage is TRBJ2-1; tentative D call: TRBD2 (6 bases). Germline values: CDR1 MDHEN, CDR2 SYDVKM. This CDR3 is 18 amino acids long. Trimming shortened V by 6 bases and J by 2 bases, and 23 bases separated the two germline ends. Here the CDR3 reads CASSGQSTSRRTYNEQFF. The CDR3 DNA reads as TGTGCCAGCAGCGGTCAGAGCACTAGCCGAAGAACCTACAATGAGCAGTTCTTC.

This clonotype was counted between two and nine times. The chain has TRBV12-3 or TRBV12-4 and TRBJ1-2; 8 bases agree with TRBD1. The length of the CDR3 is 16 residues. The ends lost 4 bases at V and 8 bases at J; junction bases unmatched: 15. CDR3 amino acids: CASSWDRPLKAGGYTF. Written as DNA, the CDR3 is TGTGCCAGCAGTTGGGACAGGCCGTTAAAAGCGGGAGGCTACACCTTC.

The V and J genes are TRBV20-1 and TRBJ2-1; 8 bases line up with TRBD2. Germline CDR1 and CDR2: DFQATT and SNEGSKA (reference sequence). The V gene end was trimmed by 5 bases and the J gene end by 4 bases; junction bases not matched to a gene: 16. CDR3 size: 17 residues. The CDR3 region has the DNA TGCAGTGCTCAACATCGAGGGGGACTAGGACAATACAATGAGCAGTTCTTC. Protein: CSAQHRGGLGQYNEQFF.

A few counts support this clonotype. Relative to the germline gene, one junction end is altered; a read error may explain this. The gene calls are TRBV7-9 and TRBJ2-7, with D unclear. Per germline, CDR1 SEHNR and CDR2 FQNEAQ (reference sequence). This CDR3 region has 14 residues. CDR3 nucleotide sequence: TGTGCCAGCAGCCAAGTCGAACCATTCTACGAGCAGCACTTC. Its translation is CASSQVEPFYEQHF.

This clonotype was seen a few times. The rearrangement uses TRBV7-9 and TRBJ2-1; 8 bases match TRBD1. The DNA matches TRBJ2-5 better at its end, which makes the J call doubtful. This CDR3 has 15 residues. The germline gives CDR1 SEHNR, CDR2 FQNEAQ (reference sequence). The CDR3 region is CASSLLGTGQETQYF. CDR3 nucleotide sequence: TGTGCCAGCAGCTTATTAGGGACAGGACAAGAGACCCAGTACTTC.

This clonotype has at least ten counts. This chain joins TRBV12-3 or TRBV12-4 and TRBJ1-3; D is ambiguous. The CDR3 extends over 11 amino acids. The V end lost 7 bases, the J end lost 4 bases, and 5 bases lay between the germline ends. DNA for the CDR3: TGTGCCAGCACCGGGGGAAACACCATATATTTT. Its translation: CASTGGNTIYF.

This clonotype was counted a few times. This chain's CDR3 is CASSAGASGGSEQFF. The CDR3 DNA is TGTGCCAGCAGCGCAGGGGCTAGCGGGGGTAGTGAGCAGTTCTTC. V gene TRBV7-9 combines with J gene TRBJ2-5; 10 positions agree with TRBD2. The DNA end is a closer match to TRBJ2-1, so the J assignment may be wrong. Germline V lookup: CDR1 SEHNR, CDR2 FQNEAQ (reference sequence). CDR3 length equals 15 residues.

This clonotype was picked up a small number of times. This CDR3 reads CASSQAGTQYF. The CDR3 nucleotides are TGTGCCAGCAGCCAAGCTGGGACCCAGTACTTC. The J gene is TRBJ2-5, the V gene TRBV14, with unresolved D. V lost 1 base to trimming and J lost 7 bases, with 4 bases between them. The CDR3 extends over 11 amino acids. Germline V gene lookup returns CDR1 SGHDN and CDR2 FVKESK.

The chain uses TRBV12-3 or TRBV12-4 and TRBJ2-5; D is possibly TRBD1 (6 bases). The V end lost 6 bases, the J end lost 9 bases, and 14 bases lay between the germline ends. This CDR3 comprises 12 residues. CDR3 loop: CASRGTLGAQYF. The CDR3 nucleotides read TGTGCCAGCAGGGGGACACTGGGGGCCCAGTACTTC.

This clonotype was observed a few times. The chain is built from TRBV4-2 and TRBJ2-1, with D perhaps being TRBD1 or TRBD2 (5 bases each). Germline CDR1 LGHNA, CDR2 YNFKEQ. This CDR3 comprises 16 residues. V shed 1 base and J shed 6 bases, with 16 bases lying between them. The CDR3: CASSQVGDPLPNEQFF. The CDR3 bases are TGTGCCAGCAGCCAAGTAGGGGACCCGCTGCCCAATGAGCAGTTCTTC.

Concerning this clonotype: No conserved phenylalanine or tryptophan ends this CDR3, so it is likely a read error. The chain combines TRBV19 with TRBJ1-5; D is unresolved. The CDR3 runs 14 residues. The germline gives CDR1 LNHDA, CDR2 SQIVND (reference sequence). V dropped 1 base and J dropped 7 bases, with 11 bases sitting between them. The CDR3 region has the DNA TGTGCCAGTAGTATAGGGCCCCAGTCCCAGCCCCAGCATGTT. Residues: CASSIGPQSQPQHV.

The chain employs TRBV9 and TRBJ1-1, with D uncertain. This CDR3 is 15 amino acids long. V shed 0 bases and J shed 4 bases, with 13 bases lying between them. Per germline, CDR1 SGDLS and CDR2 YYNGEE. The CDR3 reads CASSVEAEGGTEAFF. As DNA, the CDR3 is TGTGCCAGCAGCGTAGAGGCTGAGGGAGGCACTGAAGCTTTCTTT.

This rearrangement joins TRBV28 to TRBJ2-7, with a weak D call TRBD1 (6 bases). Per germline, CDR1 MDHEN and CDR2 SYDVKM. The length of the CDR3 is 13 residues. Trimming removed 7 bases from V and 0 bases from J, with 10 bases in between. This chain's CDR3 is CASIGGFSYEQYF. The CDR3 DNA sequence: TGTGCCAGCATAGGGGGTTTCTCCTACGAGCAGTACTTC.

The CDR3 loop is CSARGAAPDTQYF. For the CDR3, the DNA is TGCAGTGCTAGAGGGGCTGCCCCGGATACGCAGTATTTT. The genes are TRBV20-1 and TRBJ2-3; D unresolved. Trimming took off 1 base at V and 6 bases at J, with 11 bases between the two ends. Germline V gene lookup returns CDR1 DFQATT and CDR2 SNEGSKA (reference sequence). The CDR3 sequence is 13 residues long.

The gene calls are TRBV29-1 and TRBJ2-7; a possible D gene is TRBD2 (5 bases). In germline, CDR1 is SQVTM, CDR2 ANQGSEA. This CDR3 is 13 amino acids long. V was trimmed by 4 bases and J by 5 bases, leaving 15 bases between them. CDR3 DNA: TGCAGCGTTGTCTTAGCGAGATTCCACGAGCAGTACTTC. Translation: CSVVLARFHEQYF.

This chain links TRBV7-8 with TRBJ2-5; 7 nucleotides match TRBD1. CDR3 length equals 17 residues. The ends lost 1 base at V and 0 bases at J; junction bases unmatched: 8. CDR1 is SGHVS, CDR2 FQNEAQ, per germline. Written as DNA, the CDR3 is TGTGCCAGCAGCTTAGGGGGGACAGACGACGACCAAGAGACCCAGTACTTC. Translated, it gives CASSLGGTDDDQETQYF.

This clonotype was counted between two and nine times. The chain is built from TRBV11-3 and TRBJ2-5; D possibly corresponds to TRBD2 (5 bases). The DNA end lines up better with TRBJ2-7; the J call may be wrong. This CDR3 is built from 16 residues. Germline V CDR1 and CDR2: SGHNT, YENEEA. In DNA, the CDR3 is TGTGCCAGCAGCTTAGATCAGGCTGGACTGCGCTACGAGCAGTACTTC. This sequence encodes CASSLDQAGLRYEQYF.

This clonotype was recorded once. The V gene is TRBV6-2 or TRBV6-3, the J gene TRBJ2-1; D is possibly TRBD1 (7 bases). V lost 7 bases, J lost 7 bases, and 14 bases lay in between. This CDR3 comprises 13 residues. Germline V gene data show CDR1 as MNHEY and CDR2 as SVGEGT. CDR3 in amino acids: CASMAGGWNEQFF. The CDR3 DNA follows: TGTGCCAGCATGGCAGGGGGGTGGAATGAGCAGTTCTTC.

This clonotype was counted between two and nine times. The V call is TRBV12-3 or TRBV12-4, the J call TRBJ2-1; 7 nucleotides align to TRBD1. The J call is doubtful: the DNA matches TRBJ2-7 better. The CDR3 is 15 amino acids. CDR3 nucleotide sequence: TGTGCCAGCAGTGCAACCGGGACAGTAACCTACGAGCAGTACTTC. This sequence encodes CASSATGTVTYEQYF.

The V call is TRBV6-6, the J call TRBJ2-5; no clear D. Germline V gene data show CDR1 as MNHNY and CDR2 as SVGAGI (reference sequence). Trimming shortened V by 5 bases and J by 5 bases, and 12 bases separated the two germline ends. The CDR3 runs 13 residues. CDR3 nucleotides: TGTGCCAGCAGTCCTACCCTCTGGGAGACCCAGTACTTC. It codes for CASSPTLWETQYF.

This clonotype was seen only a few times. The chain links TRBV4-2 to TRBJ2-4; D is possibly TRBD2 (6 bases). The germline V and J ends were trimmed by 3 bases and 6 bases, with 15 bases remaining between them. This CDR3 contains 15 residues. CDR1 is LGHNA, CDR2 YNFKEQ, per germline. The CDR3 region is CASSQTPGAINIQYF. CDR3 sequence (DNA): TGTGCCAGCAGCCAGACACCGGGAGCAATAAACATTCAGTACTTC.

This rearrangement joins TRBV14 to TRBJ1-1; 7 nucleotides agree with TRBD1. Germline assignment: CDR1 SGHDN and CDR2 FVKESK. J lost 0 bases, V lost 1 base, and 20 bases had no gene match. This CDR3 region has 21 residues. The CDR3 bases are TGTGCCAGCAGCCAAGGTTTAAACTTTCGACAGGGCGGAGTAATGAACACTGAAGCTTTCTTT. Amino acid sequence: CASSQGLNFRQGGVMNTEAFF.

This clonotype turned up a few times. The chain combines TRBV20-1 with TRBJ1-5; the D gene is possibly TRBD1 (5 bases). Trimming stripped 0 bases from V and 1 base from J, with 7 bases between. The germline V gene encodes CDR1 DFQATT and CDR2 SNEGSKA (reference sequence). The CDR3 extends over 14 amino acids. This chain's CDR3 is CSARDRDSNQPQHF. CDR3 DNA: TGCAGTGCTAGAGACCGGGACAGCAATCAGCCCCAGCATTTT.

This clonotype occurred a few times. J is TRBJ2-7 and V is TRBV7-8, with unresolved D. V shed 3 bases and J shed 3 bases, with 15 bases lying between them. This CDR3 is built from 15 residues. Germline V lookup: CDR1 SGHVS, CDR2 FQNEAQ. The CDR3 DNA reads as TGTGCCAGCAGCTTTGGCGCGGAAGGATTCTACGAGCAGTACTTC. Amino acids: CASSFGAEGFYEQYF.

The chain couples TRBV10-2 to TRBJ2-5; unclear D gene. The J call may be incorrect, as the DNA end agrees better with TRBJ2-7. The CDR3 length is 17 residues. CDR1 WSHSY and CDR2 SAAADI come from the germline V gene. CDR3: CASSESPGQALSYEQYF. The CDR3, as DNA: TGCGCCAGCAGTGAGTCACCCGGGCAGGCCCTCTCCTACGAGCAGTACTTC.

The J gene is TRBJ2-7, the V gene TRBV2; 13 nucleotides match TRBD2. Germline assignment: CDR1 SNHLY and CDR2 FYNNEI. V shed 11 bases, J shed 3 bases, and the junction held 10 bases outside the gene matches. CDR3 length: 15 residues. The CDR3 coding sequence is TGTGCCCCCGGGGACGGGACTAGCGGGGTCTACGAGCAGTACTTC. It specifies CAPGDGTSGVYEQYF.

This clonotype was detected a few times. V and J are TRBV12-3 or TRBV12-4 and TRBJ1-2; weak D call: TRBD1 (6 bases). Trimming left V 3 bases short and J 4 bases short, with 12 bases between. This CDR3 contains 14 residues. The CDR3 here is CASSFDGGAYGYTF. The DNA for the CDR3 is TGTGCCAGCAGTTTTGACGGGGGGGCCTATGGCTACACCTTC.

The sample holds a few counts of this clonotype. The chain recombines TRBV20-1 with TRBJ2-5, with a weak D call TRBD2 (6 bases). CDR1 and CDR2 from the germline V gene are DFQATT and SNEGSKA (reference sequence). The CDR3 is made up of 16 amino acids. V lost 3 bases and J 4 bases, leaving 21 bases between the germline ends. CDR3 in DNA: TGCAGTGCTAGGGGGCTACGGGACTCAGCGGGAGAGACCCAGTACTTC. Its protein product is CSARGLRDSAGETQYF.